This record looks at one T cell receptor (beta chain) sequence and its context. The CDR3 is 16 amino acids. Germline CDR1 is SGHVS and CDR2 is FQNEAQ. Between the trimmed V and J ends, which lost 5 bases and 1 base, there was a span of 15 bases. This entry belongs to a study of T cell changes during pregnancy in multiple sclerosis. Measured with immunoSEQ multiplex PCR; TCRdb has only the in-frame clones, and not every one. The data show 65,000 to 85,000 clones, roughly 91% seen once. The source was CD4+ T cells from peripheral blood mononuclear cells, collected after pregnancy. The sequence was obtained from a female donor with multiple sclerosis, enrolled in a pregnancy study. The gene calls are TRBV7-8 and TRBJ1-3; D possibly corresponds to TRBD1 (5 bases). Here the CDR3 reads CASSVSNPGSGNTIYF. In DNA, the CDR3 is TGTGCCAGCAGCGTATCGAACCCAGGGTCTGGAAACACCATATATTTT.